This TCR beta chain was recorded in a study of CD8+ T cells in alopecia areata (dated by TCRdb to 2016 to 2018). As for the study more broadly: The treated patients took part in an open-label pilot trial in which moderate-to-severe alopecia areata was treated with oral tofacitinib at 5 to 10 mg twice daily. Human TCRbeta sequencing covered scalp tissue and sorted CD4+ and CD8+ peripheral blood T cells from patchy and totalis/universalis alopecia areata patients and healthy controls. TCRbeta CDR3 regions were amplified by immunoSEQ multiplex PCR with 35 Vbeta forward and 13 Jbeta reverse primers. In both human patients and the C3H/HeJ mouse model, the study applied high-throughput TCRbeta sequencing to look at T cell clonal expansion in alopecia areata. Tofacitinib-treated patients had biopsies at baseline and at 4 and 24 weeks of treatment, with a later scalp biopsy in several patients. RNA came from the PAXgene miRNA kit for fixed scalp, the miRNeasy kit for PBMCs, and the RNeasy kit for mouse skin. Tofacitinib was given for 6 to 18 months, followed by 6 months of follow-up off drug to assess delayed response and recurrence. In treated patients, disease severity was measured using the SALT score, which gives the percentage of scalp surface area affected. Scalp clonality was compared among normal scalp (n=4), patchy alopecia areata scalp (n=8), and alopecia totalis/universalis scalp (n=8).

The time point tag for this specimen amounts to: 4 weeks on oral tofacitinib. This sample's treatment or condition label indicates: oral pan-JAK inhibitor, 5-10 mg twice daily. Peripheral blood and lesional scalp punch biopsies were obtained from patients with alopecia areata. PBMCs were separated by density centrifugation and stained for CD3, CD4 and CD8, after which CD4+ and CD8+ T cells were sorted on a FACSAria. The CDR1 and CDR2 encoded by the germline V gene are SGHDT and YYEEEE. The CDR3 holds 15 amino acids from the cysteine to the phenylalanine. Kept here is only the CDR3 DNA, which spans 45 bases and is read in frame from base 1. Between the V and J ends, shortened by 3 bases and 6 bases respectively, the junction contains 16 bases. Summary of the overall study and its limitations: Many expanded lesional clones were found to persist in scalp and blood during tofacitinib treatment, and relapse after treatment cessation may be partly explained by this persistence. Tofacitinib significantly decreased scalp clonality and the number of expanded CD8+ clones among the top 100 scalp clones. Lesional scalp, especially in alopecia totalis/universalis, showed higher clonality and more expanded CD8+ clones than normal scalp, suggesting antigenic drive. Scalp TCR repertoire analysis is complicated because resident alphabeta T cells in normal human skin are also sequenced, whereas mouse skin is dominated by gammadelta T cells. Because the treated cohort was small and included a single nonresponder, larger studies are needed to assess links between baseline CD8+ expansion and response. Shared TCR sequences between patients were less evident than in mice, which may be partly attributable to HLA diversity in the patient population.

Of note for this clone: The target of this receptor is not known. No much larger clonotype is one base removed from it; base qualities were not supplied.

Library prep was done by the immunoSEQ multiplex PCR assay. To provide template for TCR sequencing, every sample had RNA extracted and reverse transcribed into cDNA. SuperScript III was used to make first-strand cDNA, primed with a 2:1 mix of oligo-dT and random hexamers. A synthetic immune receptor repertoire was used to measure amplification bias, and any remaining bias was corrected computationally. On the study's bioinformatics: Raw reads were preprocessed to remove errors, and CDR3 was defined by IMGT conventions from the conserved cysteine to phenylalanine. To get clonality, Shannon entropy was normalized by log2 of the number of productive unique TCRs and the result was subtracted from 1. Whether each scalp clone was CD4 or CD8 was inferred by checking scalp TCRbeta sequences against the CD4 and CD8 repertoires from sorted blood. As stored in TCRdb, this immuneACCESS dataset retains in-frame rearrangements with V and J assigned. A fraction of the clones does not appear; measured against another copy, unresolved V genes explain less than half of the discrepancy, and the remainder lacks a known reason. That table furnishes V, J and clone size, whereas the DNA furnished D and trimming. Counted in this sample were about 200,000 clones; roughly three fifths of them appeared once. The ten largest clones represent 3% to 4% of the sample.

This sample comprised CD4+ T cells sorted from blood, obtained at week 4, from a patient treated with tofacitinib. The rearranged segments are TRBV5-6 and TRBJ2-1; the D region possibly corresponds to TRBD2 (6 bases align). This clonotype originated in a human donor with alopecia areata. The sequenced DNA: TGTGCCAGCAGCTCGGAGACTCGGAGGGGCAATGAGCAGTTCTTC. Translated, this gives CASSSETRRGNEQFF.